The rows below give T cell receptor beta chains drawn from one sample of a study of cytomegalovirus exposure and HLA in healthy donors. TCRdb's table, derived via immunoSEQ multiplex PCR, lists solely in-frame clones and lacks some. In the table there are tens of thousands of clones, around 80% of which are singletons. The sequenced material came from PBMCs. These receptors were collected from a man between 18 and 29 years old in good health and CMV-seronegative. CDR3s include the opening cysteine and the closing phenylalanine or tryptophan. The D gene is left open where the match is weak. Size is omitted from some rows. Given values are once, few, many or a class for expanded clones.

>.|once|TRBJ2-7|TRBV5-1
CASSADSERVHF
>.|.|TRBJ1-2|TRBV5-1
CASSLATAGRANYGYTF
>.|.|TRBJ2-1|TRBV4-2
CASSQDGNNEQFF
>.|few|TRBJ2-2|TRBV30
CAWTPSAGELFF
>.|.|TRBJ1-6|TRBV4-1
CASSLGEGVSPLHF
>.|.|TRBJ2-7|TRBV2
CASSGEAYYEQYF
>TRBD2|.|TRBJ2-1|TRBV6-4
CASKRTSGAWSNEQFF
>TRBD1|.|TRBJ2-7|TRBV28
CASSLDRLSEYEQYF
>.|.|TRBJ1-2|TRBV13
CASSLGSLYGYTF
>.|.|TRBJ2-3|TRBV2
CASSVYRDSRAKEYF
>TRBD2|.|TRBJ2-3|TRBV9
CASSVVGTRQTDTQYF
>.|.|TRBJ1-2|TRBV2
CASRERTVFWGYTF
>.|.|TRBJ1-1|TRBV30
CAWSQLNTEAFF
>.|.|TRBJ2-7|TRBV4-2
CASSQRLADSSYEQYF
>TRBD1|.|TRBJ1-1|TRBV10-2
CASSLDRGSAFF
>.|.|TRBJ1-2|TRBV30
CAWRVAVNYGYTF
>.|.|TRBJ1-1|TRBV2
CASGQVLDTEAFF
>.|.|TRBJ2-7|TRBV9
CASSDGLTTHEQYF
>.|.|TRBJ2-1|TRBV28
CASKGVNEQFF
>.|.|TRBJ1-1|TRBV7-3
CASSLMAENTEAFF
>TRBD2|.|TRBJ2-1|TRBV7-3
CASSLSSGSLSEQFF
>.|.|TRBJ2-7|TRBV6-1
CASSEGADSSYEQYF
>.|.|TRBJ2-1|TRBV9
CASTRGTLGEQFF
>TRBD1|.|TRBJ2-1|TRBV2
CARTTGADEQFF
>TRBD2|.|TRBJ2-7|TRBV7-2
CASSLEGRVGYEQYF
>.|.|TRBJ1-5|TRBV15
CATSRDSSNQPQHF
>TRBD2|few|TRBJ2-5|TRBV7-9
CASTIGSGGLQETQYF
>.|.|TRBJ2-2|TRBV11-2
CASSLLRTAHMTGELFF
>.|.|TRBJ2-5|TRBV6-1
CASSDYIGMGRGETQYF
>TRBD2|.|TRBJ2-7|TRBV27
CASSSLAGGPYEQYF
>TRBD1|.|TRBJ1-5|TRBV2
CASSYRQGNGQPQHF
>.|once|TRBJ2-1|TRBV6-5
CASRYERLYNEQFF
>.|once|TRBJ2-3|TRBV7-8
CASSNSWDTQYF
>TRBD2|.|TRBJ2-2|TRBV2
CASSPTSGRVTGELFF
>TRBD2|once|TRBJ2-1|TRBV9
CASSDLRLAGGYNEQFF